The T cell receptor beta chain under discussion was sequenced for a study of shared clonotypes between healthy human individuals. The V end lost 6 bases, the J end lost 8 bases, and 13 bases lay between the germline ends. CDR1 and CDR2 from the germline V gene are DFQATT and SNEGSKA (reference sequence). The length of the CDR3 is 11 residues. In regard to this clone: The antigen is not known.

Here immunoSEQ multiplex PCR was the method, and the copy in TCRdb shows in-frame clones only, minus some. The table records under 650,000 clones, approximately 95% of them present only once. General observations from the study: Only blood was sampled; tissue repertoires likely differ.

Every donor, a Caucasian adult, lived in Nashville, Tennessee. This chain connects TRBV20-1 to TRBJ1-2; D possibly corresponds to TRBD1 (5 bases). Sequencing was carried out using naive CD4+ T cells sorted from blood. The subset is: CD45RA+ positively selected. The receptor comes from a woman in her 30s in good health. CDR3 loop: CSASQGGGYTF. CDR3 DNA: TGCAGTGCGAGTCAGGGCGGCGGCTACACCTTC.